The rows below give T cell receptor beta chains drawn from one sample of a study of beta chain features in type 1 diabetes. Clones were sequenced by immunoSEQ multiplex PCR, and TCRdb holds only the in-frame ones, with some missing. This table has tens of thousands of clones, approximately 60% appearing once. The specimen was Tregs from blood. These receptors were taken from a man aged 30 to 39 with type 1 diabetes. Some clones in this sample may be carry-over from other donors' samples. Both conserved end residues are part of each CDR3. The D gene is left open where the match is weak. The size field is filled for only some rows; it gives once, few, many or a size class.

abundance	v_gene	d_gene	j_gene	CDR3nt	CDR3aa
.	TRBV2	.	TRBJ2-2	TGTGCCAGCACCGAAGGGGGAGCCGGGGAGCTGTTTTTT	CASTEGGAGELFF
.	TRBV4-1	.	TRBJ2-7	TGCGCCAGCAGCCAGGAACCGGGACACTCGTTCTACGAGCAGTACTTC	CASSQEPGHSFYEQYF
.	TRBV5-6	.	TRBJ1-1	TGTGCCAGCAGCTTGGGGGGAGCGATTGAAGCTTTCTTT	CASSLGGAIEAFF
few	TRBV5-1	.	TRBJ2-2	TGCGCCAGCAGCGAGGGCGGGGTACGGACCGGGGAGCTGTTTTTT	CASSEGGVRTGELFF
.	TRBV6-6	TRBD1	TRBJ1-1	TGTGCCAGCAGTTGGGGACAGGGCGCCGAAGCTTTCTTT	CASSWGQGAEAFF
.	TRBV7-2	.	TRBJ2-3	TGTGCCAGCAGCTTACTAGGAACAGATACGCAGTATTTT	CASSLLGTDTQYF
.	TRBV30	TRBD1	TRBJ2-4	TGTGCCTGGTCCCTGGGGCAGGGGGTAAACATTCAGTACTTC	CAWSLGQGVNIQYF
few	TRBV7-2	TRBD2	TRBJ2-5	TGTGCCAGCAGCTCCTCGGGGGGGCTATTAATGGAGACCCAGTACTTC	CASSSSGGLLMETQYF
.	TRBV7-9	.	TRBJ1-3	TGTGCCAGCAGCTCTCCAGGGGAGGGGGACACCATATATTTT	CASSSPGEGDTIYF
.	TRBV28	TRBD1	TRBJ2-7	TGTGCCAGCAGTTTATATAGCGGACAGGGTACCTACGAGCAGTACTTC	CASSLYSGQGTYEQYF
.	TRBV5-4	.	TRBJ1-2	TGTGCCAGCAGCTTAGGGGTAGCTAACTATGGCTACACCTTC	CASSLGVANYGYTF
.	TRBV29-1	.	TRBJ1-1	TGCAGCGGCTCCCAAGACATGAACACTGAAGCTTTCTTT	CSGSQDMNTEAFF
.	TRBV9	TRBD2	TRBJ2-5	TGTGCCAGCAGCGAGGGGCGGGGAGCGGGGTTCAAGACCCAGTACTTC	CASSEGRGAGFKTQYF
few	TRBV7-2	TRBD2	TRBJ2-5	TGTGCCAGCAGCCCCCCGGGGGGTAGCGGGGCTGGGCGGACCCAGTACTTC	CASSPPGGSGAGRTQYF
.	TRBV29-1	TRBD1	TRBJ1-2	TGCAGCGCTGAGACAGGGTATGGCTACACCTTC	CSAETGYGYTF
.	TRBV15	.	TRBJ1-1	TGTGCCACCAGCAGGACTGTGAACACTGAAGCTTTCTTT	CATSRTVNTEAFF
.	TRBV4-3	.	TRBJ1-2	TGCGCCAGCAGCCAAGACACAGGGACGCCTGGCTACACCTTC	CASSQDTGTPGYTF
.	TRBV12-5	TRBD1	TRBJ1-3	TGTGCTAGTGGTTTGACTCGGACAGGGGGAGTCGGAAACACCATATATTTT	CASGLTRTGGVGNTIYF
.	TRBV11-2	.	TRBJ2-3	TGTGCCAGCCGTTTACCCTTCAGGGATACGCAGTATTTT	CASRLPFRDTQYF
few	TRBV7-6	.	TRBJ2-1	TGTGCCAGCAGCTTGCTTCGGCAGGGGATAAATGAGCAGTTCTTC	CASSLLRQGINEQFF
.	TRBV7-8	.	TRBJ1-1	TGTGCCAGCAGCTTAGTGGGGCCCCCTTGGAACACTGAAGCTTTCTTT	CASSLVGPPWNTEAFF
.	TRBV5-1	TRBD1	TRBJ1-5	TGCGCCAGCAGCTTGGGGACAGGGCCCCCCAATCAGCCCCAGCATTTT	CASSLGTGPPNQPQHF
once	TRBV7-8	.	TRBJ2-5	TGTGCCAGCAGCCCCTGGACACGGGCGGAGACCCAGTACTTC	CASSPWTRAETQYF
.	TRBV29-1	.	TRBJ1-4	TGCAGCGCTAGAGACAGATGGGAAAAACTGTTTTTT	CSARDRWEKLFF
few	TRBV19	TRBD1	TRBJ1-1	TGTGCCAGTAGCCAGGGACAGTCCAACACTGAAGCTTTCTTT	CASSQGQSNTEAFF
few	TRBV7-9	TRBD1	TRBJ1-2	TGTGCCAGCAGCTTATGGACAGGGGGCTACACCTTC	CASSLWTGGYTF
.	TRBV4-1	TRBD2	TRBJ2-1	TGCGCCAGCAGCCAAGATCCACTAGCGGGGGTGAGGGGTGAGCAGTTCTTC	CASSQDPLAGVRGEQFF
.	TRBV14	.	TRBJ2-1	TGTGCCAGCAGCCAAGGTCCTAGCCCCTACAATGAGCAGTTCTTC	CASSQGPSPYNEQFF
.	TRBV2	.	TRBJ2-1	TGTGCCAGCAGTCTCGGACTCAACAATGAGCAGTTCTTC	CASSLGLNNEQFF
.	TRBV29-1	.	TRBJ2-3	TGCAGCGTTGATGGGGCTCACGGGCCCACAGATACGCAGTATTTT	CSVDGAHGPTDTQYF
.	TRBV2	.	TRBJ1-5	TGTGCCAGCAGTGGAGACGGGAATCAGCCCCAGCATTTT	CASSGDGNQPQHF
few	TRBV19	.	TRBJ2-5	TGTGCCAGTAGTATAAACAGAGAGACCCAGTACTTC	CASSINRETQYF
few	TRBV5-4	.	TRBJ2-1	TGTGCCAGCAGCCAAAACTCCGAGCAGTTCTTC	CASSQNSEQFF
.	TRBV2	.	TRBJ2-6	TGTGCCACTGACAAGTCTGGGGCCAACGTCCTGACTTTC	CATDKSGANVLTF
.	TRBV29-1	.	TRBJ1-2	TGCAGCGTGTCAACGATGGCCTATGGCTACACCTTC	CSVSTMAYGYTF
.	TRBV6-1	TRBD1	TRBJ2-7	TGTGCCAGCAGGGCGACAGGGGGCAAACAGTGCTTC	CASRATGGKQCF
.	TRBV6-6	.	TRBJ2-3	TGTGCCACCCTCGCGAGGCGGCAGGGAACAGATACGCAGTATTTT	CATLARRQGTDTQYF
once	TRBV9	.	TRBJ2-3	TGTGCCAGCAGCGTAAGGACAGCTAGCACAGATACGCAGTATTTT	CASSVRTASTDTQYF
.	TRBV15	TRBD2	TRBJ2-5	TGTGCCACCAGCTTAGCTAGCGGGGGGCCTGAGTGGGAGACCCAGTACTTC	CATSLASGGPEWETQYF
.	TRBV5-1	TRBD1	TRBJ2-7	TGCGCCAGCAGCATTAGGGACAGGGGCTACGAGCAGTACTTC	CASSIRDRGYEQYF
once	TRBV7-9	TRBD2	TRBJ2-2	TGTGCCAGCAGCTTAGTAATCCCGGCTAGCGGAGCCACCGGGGAGCTGTTTTTT	CASSLVIPASGATGELFF
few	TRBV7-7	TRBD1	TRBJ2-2	TGTGCCAGCAGCCGGGACAGGGGGACCGGGGAGCTGTTTTTT	CASSRDRGTGELFF